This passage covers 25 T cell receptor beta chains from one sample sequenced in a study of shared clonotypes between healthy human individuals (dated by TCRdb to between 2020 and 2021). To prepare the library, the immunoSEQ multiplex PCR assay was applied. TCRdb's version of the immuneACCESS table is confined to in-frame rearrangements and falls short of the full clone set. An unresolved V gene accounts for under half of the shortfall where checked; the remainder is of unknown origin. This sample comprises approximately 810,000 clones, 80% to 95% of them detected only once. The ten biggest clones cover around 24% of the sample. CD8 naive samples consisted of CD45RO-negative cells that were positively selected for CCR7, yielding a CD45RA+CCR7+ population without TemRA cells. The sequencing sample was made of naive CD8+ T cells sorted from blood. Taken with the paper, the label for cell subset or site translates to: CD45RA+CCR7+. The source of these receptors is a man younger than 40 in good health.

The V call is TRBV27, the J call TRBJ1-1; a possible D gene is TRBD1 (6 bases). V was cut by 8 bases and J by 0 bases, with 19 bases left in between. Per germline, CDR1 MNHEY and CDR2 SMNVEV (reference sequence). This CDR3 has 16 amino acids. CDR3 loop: CASHTYSRGMNTEAFF. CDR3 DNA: TGTGCCAGCCATACTTATAGCAGGGGCATGAACACTGAAGCTTTCTTT.

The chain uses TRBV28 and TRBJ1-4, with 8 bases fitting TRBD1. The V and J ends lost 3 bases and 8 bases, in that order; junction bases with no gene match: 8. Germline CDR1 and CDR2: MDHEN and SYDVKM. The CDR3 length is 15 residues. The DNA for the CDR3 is TGTGCCAGCAGTTTGCCGGGACAGGCAGAAGAAAAACTGTTTTTT. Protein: CASSLPGQAEEKLFF.

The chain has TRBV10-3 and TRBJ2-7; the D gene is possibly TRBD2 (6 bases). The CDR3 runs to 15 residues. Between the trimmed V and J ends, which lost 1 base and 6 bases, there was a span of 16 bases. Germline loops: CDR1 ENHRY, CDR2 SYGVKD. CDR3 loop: CAISEYGGARFEQYF. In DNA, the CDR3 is TGTGCCATCAGTGAGTACGGGGGAGCTAGGTTCGAGCAGTACTTC.

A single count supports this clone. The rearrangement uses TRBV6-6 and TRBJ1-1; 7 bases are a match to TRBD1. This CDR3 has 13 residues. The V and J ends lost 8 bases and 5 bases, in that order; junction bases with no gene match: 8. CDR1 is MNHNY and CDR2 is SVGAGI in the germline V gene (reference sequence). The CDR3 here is CASSDRSLTEAFF. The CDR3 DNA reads TGTGCCAGCTCGGACAGGAGCCTAACTGAAGCTTTCTTT.

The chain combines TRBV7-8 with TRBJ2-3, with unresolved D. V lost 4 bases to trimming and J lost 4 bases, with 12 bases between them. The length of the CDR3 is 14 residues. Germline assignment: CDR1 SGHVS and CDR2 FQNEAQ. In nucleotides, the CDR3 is TGTGCCAGCAGCTCCGGATTGCGTCCAGATACGCAGTATTTT. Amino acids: CASSSGLRPDTQYF. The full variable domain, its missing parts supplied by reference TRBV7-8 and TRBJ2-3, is GAGVSQSPRYKVAKRGQDVALRCDPISGHVSLFWYQQALGQGPEFLTYFQNEAQLDKSGLPSDRFFAERPEGSVSTLKIQRTQQEDSAVYLCASSSGLRPDTQYFGPGTRLTVL.

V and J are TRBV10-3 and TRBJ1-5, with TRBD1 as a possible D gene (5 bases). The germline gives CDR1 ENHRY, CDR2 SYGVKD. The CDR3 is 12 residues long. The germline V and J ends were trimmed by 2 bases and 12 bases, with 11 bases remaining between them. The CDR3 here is CAISEAGPHQHF. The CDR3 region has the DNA TGTGCCATCAGTGAGGCGGGGCCGCACCAGCATTTT.

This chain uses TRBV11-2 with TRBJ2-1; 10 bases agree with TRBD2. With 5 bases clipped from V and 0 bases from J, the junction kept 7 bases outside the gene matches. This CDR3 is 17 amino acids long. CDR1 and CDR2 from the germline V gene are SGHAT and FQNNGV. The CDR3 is CASSRGLAEGSYNEQFF. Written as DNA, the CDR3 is TGTGCCAGCAGCCGAGGACTAGCGGAGGGCTCCTACAATGAGCAGTTCTTC.

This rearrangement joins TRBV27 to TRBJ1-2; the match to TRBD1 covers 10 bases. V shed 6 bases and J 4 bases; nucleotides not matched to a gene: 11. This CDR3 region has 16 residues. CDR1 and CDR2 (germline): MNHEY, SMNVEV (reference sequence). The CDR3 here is CASSPRDRGILYGYTF. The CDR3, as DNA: TGTGCCAGCAGCCCCCGGGACAGGGGTATTCTCTATGGCTACACCTTC.

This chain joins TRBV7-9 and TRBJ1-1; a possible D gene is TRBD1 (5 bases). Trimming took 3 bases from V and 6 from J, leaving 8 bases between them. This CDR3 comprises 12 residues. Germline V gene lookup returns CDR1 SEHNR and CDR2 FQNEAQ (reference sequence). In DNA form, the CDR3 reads TGTGCCAGCAGCTTCGGGGGTTCTGAAGCTTTCTTT. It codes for CASSFGGSEAFF.

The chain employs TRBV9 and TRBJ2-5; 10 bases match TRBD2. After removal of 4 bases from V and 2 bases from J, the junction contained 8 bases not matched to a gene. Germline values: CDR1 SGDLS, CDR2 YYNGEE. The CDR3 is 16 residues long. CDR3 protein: CASSHPGTSVQETQYF. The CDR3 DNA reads TGTGCCAGCAGCCACCCGGGGACTAGCGTACAAGAGACCCAGTACTTC.

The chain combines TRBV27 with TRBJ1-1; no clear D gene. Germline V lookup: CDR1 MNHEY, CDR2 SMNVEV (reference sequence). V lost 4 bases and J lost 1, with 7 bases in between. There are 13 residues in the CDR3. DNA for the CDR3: TGTGCCAGCAGTTGGGCGAAGAACACTGAAGCTTTCTTT. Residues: CASSWAKNTEAFF.

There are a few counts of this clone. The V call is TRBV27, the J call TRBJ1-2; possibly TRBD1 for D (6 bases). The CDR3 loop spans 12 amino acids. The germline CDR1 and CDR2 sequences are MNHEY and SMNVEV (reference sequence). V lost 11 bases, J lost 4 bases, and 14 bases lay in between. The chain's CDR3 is CAAGGRGYGYTF. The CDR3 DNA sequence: TGTGCCGCCGGGGGCAGGGGCTATGGCTACACCTTC.

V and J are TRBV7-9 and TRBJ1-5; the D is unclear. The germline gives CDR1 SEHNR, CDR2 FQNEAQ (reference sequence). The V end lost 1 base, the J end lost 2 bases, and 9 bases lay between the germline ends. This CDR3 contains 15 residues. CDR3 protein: CASSLGGWGNQPQHF. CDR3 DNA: TGTGCCAGCAGCTTAGGGGGATGGGGCAATCAGCCCCAGCATTTT. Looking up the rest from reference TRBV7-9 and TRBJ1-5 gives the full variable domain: DTGVSQNPRHKITKRGQNVTFRCDPISEHNRLYWYRQTLGQGPEFLTYFQNEAQLEKSRLLSDRFSAERPKGSFSTLEIQRTEQGDSAMYLCASSLGGWGNQPQHFGDGTRLSIL.

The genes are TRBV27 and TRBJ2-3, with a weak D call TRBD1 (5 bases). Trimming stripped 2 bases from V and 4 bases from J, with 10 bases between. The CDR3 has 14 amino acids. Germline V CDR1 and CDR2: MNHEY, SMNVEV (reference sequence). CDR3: CASSLTQGADTQYF. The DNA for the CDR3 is TGTGCCAGCAGTTTAACCCAAGGGGCAGATACGCAGTATTTT.

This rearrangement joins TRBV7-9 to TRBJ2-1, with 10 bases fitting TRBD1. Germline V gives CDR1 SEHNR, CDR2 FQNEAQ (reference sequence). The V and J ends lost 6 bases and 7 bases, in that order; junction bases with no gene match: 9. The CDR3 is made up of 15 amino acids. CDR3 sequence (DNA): TGTGCCAGCAGGCTAGGGACAGGGGTCTTGAATGAGCAGTTCTTC. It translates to CASRLGTGVLNEQFF.

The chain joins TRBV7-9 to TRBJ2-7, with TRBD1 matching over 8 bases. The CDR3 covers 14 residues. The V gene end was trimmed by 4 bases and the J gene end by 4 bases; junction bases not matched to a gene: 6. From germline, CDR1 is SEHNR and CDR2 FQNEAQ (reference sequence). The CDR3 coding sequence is TGTGCCAGCAGCTCCGACAGGGGAATTTACGAGCAGTACTTC. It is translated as CASSSDRGIYEQYF.

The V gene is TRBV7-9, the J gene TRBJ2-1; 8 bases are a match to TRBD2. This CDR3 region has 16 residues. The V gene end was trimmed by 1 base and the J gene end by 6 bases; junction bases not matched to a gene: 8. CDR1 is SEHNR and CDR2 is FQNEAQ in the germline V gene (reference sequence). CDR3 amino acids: CASSLVGGRFINEQFF. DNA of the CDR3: TGTGCCAGCAGCTTAGTTGGCGGGAGGTTTATCAATGAGCAGTTCTTC. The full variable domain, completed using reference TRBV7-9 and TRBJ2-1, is DTGVSQNPRHKITKRGQNVTFRCDPISEHNRLYWYRQTLGQGPEFLTYFQNEAQLEKSRLLSDRFSAERPKGSFSTLEIQRTEQGDSAMYLCASSLVGGRFINEQFFGPGTRLTVL.

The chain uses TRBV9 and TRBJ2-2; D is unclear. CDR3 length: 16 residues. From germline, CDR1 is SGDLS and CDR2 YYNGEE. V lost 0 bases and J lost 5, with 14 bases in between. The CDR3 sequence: CASSVGSLVGTGELFF. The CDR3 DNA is TGTGCCAGCAGCGTAGGCTCGCTAGTCGGTACCGGGGAGCTGTTTTTT.

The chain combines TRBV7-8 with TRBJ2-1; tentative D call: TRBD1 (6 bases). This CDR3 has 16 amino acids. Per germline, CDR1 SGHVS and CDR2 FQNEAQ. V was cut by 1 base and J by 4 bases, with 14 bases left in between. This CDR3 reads CASSLDRATSYNEQFF. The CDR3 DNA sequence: TGTGCCAGCAGCTTAGACAGGGCTACTTCTTACAATGAGCAGTTCTTC.

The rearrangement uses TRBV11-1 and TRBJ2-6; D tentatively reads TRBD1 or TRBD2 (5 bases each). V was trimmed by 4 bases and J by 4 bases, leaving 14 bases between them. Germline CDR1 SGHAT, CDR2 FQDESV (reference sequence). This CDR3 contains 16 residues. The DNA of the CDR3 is TGTGCCAGCAGCTCTTGGGACGGTACCGGGGCCAACGTCCTGACTTTC. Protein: CASSSWDGTGANVLTF.

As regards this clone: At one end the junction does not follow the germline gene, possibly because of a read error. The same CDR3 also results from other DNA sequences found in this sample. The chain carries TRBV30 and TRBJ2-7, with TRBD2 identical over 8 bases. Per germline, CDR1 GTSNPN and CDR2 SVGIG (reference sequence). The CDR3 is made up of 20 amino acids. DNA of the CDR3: TGCGCCTGGAGTGTACTCGGGCCTCTAGCGGGCCCCCGAATAGGCTACGAGCAGTACTTC. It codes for CAWSVLGPLAGPRIGYEQYF.

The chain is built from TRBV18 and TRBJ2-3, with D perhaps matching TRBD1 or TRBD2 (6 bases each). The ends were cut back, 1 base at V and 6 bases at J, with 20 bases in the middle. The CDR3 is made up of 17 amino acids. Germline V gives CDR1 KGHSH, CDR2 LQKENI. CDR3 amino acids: CASSPLTSSGAGDTQYF. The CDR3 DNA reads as TGTGCCAGCTCACCACTAACGAGTTCGGGGGCTGGGGATACGCAGTATTTT. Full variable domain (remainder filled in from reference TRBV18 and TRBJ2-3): NAGVMQNPRHLVRRRGQEARLRCSPMKGHSHVYWYRQLPEEGLKFMVYLQKENIIDESGMPKERFSAEFPKEGPSILRIQQVVRGDSAAYFCASSPLTSSGAGDTQYFGPGTRLTVL.

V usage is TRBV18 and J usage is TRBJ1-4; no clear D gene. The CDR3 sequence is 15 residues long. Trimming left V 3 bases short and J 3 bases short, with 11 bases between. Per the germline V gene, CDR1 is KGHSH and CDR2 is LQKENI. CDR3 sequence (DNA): TGTGCCAGCTCACCGGTTTCATTGGCTAATGAAAAACTGTTTTTT. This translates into CASSPVSLANEKLFF.

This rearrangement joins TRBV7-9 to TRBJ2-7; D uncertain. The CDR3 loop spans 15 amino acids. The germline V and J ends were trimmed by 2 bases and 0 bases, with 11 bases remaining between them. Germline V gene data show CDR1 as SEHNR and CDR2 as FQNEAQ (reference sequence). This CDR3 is CASSLPAQSSYEQYF. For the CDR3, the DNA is TGTGCCAGCAGCTTACCAGCCCAGAGCTCCTACGAGCAGTACTTC.

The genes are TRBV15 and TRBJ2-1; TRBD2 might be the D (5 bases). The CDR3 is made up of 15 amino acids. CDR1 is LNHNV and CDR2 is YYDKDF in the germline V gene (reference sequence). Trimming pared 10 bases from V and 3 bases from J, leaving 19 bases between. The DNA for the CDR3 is TGTGCCATAGAAAATGAGGGAGAAGTCTACAATGAGCAGTTCTTC. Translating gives CAIENEGEVYNEQFF. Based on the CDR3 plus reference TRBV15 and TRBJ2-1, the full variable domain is DAMVIQNPRYQVTQFGKPVTLSCSQTLNHNVMYWYQQKSSQAPKLLFHYYDKDFNNEADTPDNFQSRRPNTSFCFLDIRSPGLGDTAMYLCAIENEGEVYNEQFFGPGTRLTVL.